This T cell receptor beta chain was documented in a study of T-cell reconstitution after alpha-beta-depleted transplantation in children. This clonotype was counted ten times or more. V gave up 5 bases and J gave up 4 bases, with 12 bases separating them. The CDR3 contains 14 residues. Per the germline V gene, CDR1 is SGHTA and CDR2 is FQGNSA. The TCRbeta library was prepared with unique molecular identifiers. TCRdb processed the PCR reads anew with MiXCR; each CDR3 protein has one entry. Among 600,000 to 700,000 distinct CDR3 sequences listed, around 17% were seen once. The rearrangement links TRBV7-2 to TRBJ1-3; D might be TRBD1 (5 bases). The sequencing used PBMCs from the stem cell graft donor, collected from the stem cell graft. This TCR derives from a human donor who donated a stem cell graft to a child with acute myeloid leukemia. The CDR3 sequence is CASSDQGRGNTIYF. The CDR3 DNA reads as TGTGCCAGCAGCGACCAGGGCAGGGGAAACACCATATATTTT.